These 17 T cell receptor beta chains were sequenced from one sample in a study of T cell responses to AZD1222 COVID-19 vaccine. The protocol was immunoSEQ multiplex PCR, while the TCRdb copy is restricted to in-frame clones and leaves out a portion. The sample carries 55,000 to 65,000 clones, approximately 80% recorded once. Material: peripheral blood, obtained 28 days after the second AZD1222 dose. These receptors all come from an adult who received the AZD1222 COVID-19 vaccine.

The chain joins TRBV27 to TRBJ1-2, with 9 bases fitting TRBD1. The ends lost 5 bases at V and 2 bases at J; junction bases unmatched: 12. The germline V gene has CDR1 MNHEY and CDR2 SMNVEV (reference sequence). This CDR3 has 17 residues. The CDR3 DNA reads TGTGCCAGCAGTGCCTCCGGGACAGGGATTTTGAACTATGGCTACACCTTC. Protein sequence: CASSASGTGILNYGYTF.

This chain joins TRBV2 and TRBJ2-5; D remains ambiguous. The germline V and J ends were trimmed by 3 bases and 4 bases, with 3 bases remaining between them. CDR1 and CDR2 (germline): SNHLY, FYNNEI. This CDR3 comprises 11 residues. The CDR3 protein is CASSDLETQYF. CDR3 sequence (DNA): TGTGCCAGCAGTGATCTAGAGACCCAGTACTTC.

This clone occurred a few times. The rearrangement links TRBV20-1 to TRBJ2-1, with D hard to call. The CDR3 has 13 residues. Per germline, CDR1 DFQATT and CDR2 SNEGSKA (reference sequence). Trimming took off 3 bases at V and 5 bases at J, with 11 bases between the two ends. The CDR3 region has the DNA TGCAGTGCTAGTTTGCCATACCACAATGAGCAGTTCTTC. This sequence encodes CSASLPYHNEQFF.

This clone was detected only a few times. The chain employs TRBV5-1 and TRBJ2-2; 10 bases map to TRBD1. Germline V gives CDR1 SGHRS, CDR2 YFSETQ. This CDR3 has 15 residues. The ends lost 4 bases at V and 5 bases at J; junction bases unmatched: 5. CDR3: CASSPGTGVTGELFF. As DNA, the CDR3 is TGCGCCAGCAGCCCCGGGACAGGGGTAACCGGGGAGCTGTTTTTT.

V usage is TRBV11-2 and J usage is TRBJ2-2, with D unclear. Germline V gene data show CDR1 as SGHAT and CDR2 as FQNNGV. This CDR3 is built from 16 residues. The V end was cut by 5 bases, the J end by 1 base, with 14 bases between. The CDR3 region is CASSPDSRRNTGELFF. The CDR3, as DNA: TGTGCCAGCAGCCCAGACTCTCGAAGGAACACCGGGGAGCTGTTTTTT.

This rearrangement joins TRBV19 to TRBJ1-1; weak D call: TRBD1 (5 bases). The CDR3 runs to 14 residues. The V and J ends lost 7 bases and 5 bases respectively, with 17 bases between them. In germline, CDR1 is LNHDA, CDR2 SQIVND (reference sequence). This CDR3 reads CASKALGGRTEAFF. The CDR3 DNA sequence: TGTGCCAGTAAGGCGTTGGGGGGGAGAACTGAAGCTTTCTTT. Full variable domain (outside the CDR3, taken from reference TRBV19 and TRBJ1-1): DGGITQSPKYLFRKEGQNVTLSCEQNLNHDAMYWYRQDPGQGLRLIYYSQIVNDFQKGDIAEGYSVSREKKESFPLTVTSAQKNPTAFYLCASKALGGRTEAFFGQGTRLTVV.

V is TRBV30 and J is TRBJ2-2; 10 bases fit TRBD2. The germline CDR1 and CDR2 sequences are GTSNPN and SVGIG (reference sequence). CDR3 length: 16 residues. V gave up 3 bases and J gave up 5 bases; unmatched junction bases: 9. The CDR3 DNA reads as TGTGCCTGGAGGACTCTAGCGGGAGTAGGAACCGGGGAGCTGTTTTTT. It specifies CAWRTLAGVGTGELFF.

V and J are TRBV18 and TRBJ2-4; 7 nucleotides align to TRBD2. V was clipped by 3 bases and J by 5 bases; unmatched bases: 4. This CDR3 is built from 14 residues. Germline V CDR1 and CDR2: KGHSH, LQKENI. The CDR3 protein is CASSPSSGENIQYF. In DNA form, the CDR3 reads TGTGCCAGCTCACCTTCCAGCGGGGAAAACATTCAGTACTTC.

This rearrangement joins TRBV7-9 to TRBJ2-7; 8 bases agree with TRBD1. CDR1 is SEHNR, CDR2 FQNEAQ, per germline (reference sequence). After removal of 4 bases from V and 7 bases from J, the junction contained 12 bases not matched to a gene. The CDR3 loop spans 15 amino acids. CDR3 DNA: TGTGCCAGCAGCTCAGGACAGGGCAGTTTGAGGGAGCAGTACTTC. Translated: CASSSGQGSLREQYF. The full variable domain, rest sourced from reference TRBV7-9 and TRBJ2-7, is DTGVSQNPRHKITKRGQNVTFRCDPISEHNRLYWYRQTLGQGPEFLTYFQNEAQLEKSRLLSDRFSAERPKGSFSTLEIQRTEQGDSAMYLCASSSGQGSLREQYFGPGTRLTVT.

This clone showed up just a few times. V is TRBV28 and J is TRBJ2-5; 15 bases match TRBD2. The CDR3 loop spans 22 amino acids. Trimming cost V 5 bases and J 5 bases; bases outside gene matches: 24. The germline V gene encodes CDR1 MDHEN and CDR2 SYDVKM. The DNA of the CDR3 is TGTGCCAGCAGTCCCATTCTCGGACTAGCGGGAGGGCCAAAGAAGTCCGGGGAGACCCAGTACTTC. Translation gives CASSPILGLAGGPKKSGETQYF.

V usage is TRBV2 and J usage is TRBJ1-5, with 8 positions matching TRBD1. The CDR3 runs to 15 residues. Unmatched junction bases numbered 5, after V lost 2 bases and J lost 5 bases. In germline, CDR1 is SNHLY, CDR2 FYNNEI. CDR3 sequence: CASSELQGGYQPQHF. CDR3 nucleotide sequence: TGTGCCAGCAGTGAACTACAGGGGGGGTATCAGCCCCAGCATTTT.

In DNA form, the CDR3 reads TGTGCCAGCAGCGTAGGGCGCTTGGCAGCGAACTACGAGCAGTACTTC. Encoded protein: CASSVGRLAANYEQYF. The J gene is TRBJ2-7, the V gene TRBV9; D ambiguous. CDR1 is SGDLS and CDR2 is YYNGEE in the germline V gene. V lost 0 bases and J lost 3, with 16 bases in between. The length of the CDR3 is 16 residues.

The rearrangement joins TRBV7-8 to TRBJ1-5; no clear D gene. V gave up 1 base and J gave up 6 bases, with 7 bases separating them. Germline values: CDR1 SGHVS, CDR2 FQNEAQ. The CDR3 runs 13 residues. The CDR3 DNA reads as TGTGCCAGCAGCTTAGGGGTGGGTCAGCCCCAGCATTTT. Residues: CASSLGVGQPQHF. Full variable domain (remainder filled in from reference TRBV7-8 and TRBJ1-5): GAGVSQSPRYKVAKRGQDVALRCDPISGHVSLFWYQQALGQGPEFLTYFQNEAQLDKSGLPSDRFFAERPEGSVSTLKIQRTQQEDSAVYLCASSLGVGQPQHFGDGTRLSIL.

This chain links TRBV7-9 with TRBJ2-2, with D unresolved. Germline CDR1 SEHNR, CDR2 FQNEAQ (reference sequence). Trimming pared 2 bases from V and 4 bases from J, leaving 11 bases between. The CDR3 is 15 amino acids. In DNA form, the CDR3 reads TGTGCCAGCAGCTTAAGGGTCGGCAGCACCGGGGAGCTGTTTTTT. Translation gives CASSLRVGSTGELFF.

The chain couples TRBV19 to TRBJ1-5, with a weak D call TRBD1 (5 bases). V shed 1 base and J shed 0 bases, with 7 bases lying between them. From germline, CDR1 is LNHDA and CDR2 SQIVND (reference sequence). The CDR3 spans 15 residues. The CDR3 loop reads CASSIGTNSNQPQHF. CDR3 sequence (DNA): TGTGCCAGTAGTATAGGGACAAATAGCAATCAGCCCCAGCATTTT.

The V call is TRBV19, the J call TRBJ1-6; TRBD1 is a possible D gene (6 bases). CDR3 length: 15 residues. V was shortened by 4 bases and J by 0 bases, with 7 bases between the two germline ends. Germline values: CDR1 LNHDA, CDR2 SQIVND (reference sequence). The CDR3 spells CASSKGGSYNSPLHF. CDR3 bases: TGTGCCAGTAGTAAAGGGGGCTCCTATAATTCACCCCTCCACTTT.

This clone has just one count. The gene calls are TRBV5-1 and TRBJ2-1, with D perhaps matching TRBD1 or TRBD2 (6 bases each). The CDR3 runs 13 residues. CDR1 is SGHRS, CDR2 YFSETQ, per germline. Trimming cost V 2 bases and J 10 bases, with 13 bases left between them. The CDR3 reads CASSLSGGREQFF. The CDR3 coding sequence is TGCGCCAGCAGCTTATCCGGGGGCAGGGAGCAGTTCTTC. The full variable domain, with the rest looked up from reference TRBV5-1 and TRBJ2-1, is KAGVTQTPRYLIKTRGQQVTLSCSPISGHRSVSWYQQTPGQGLQFLFEYFSETQRNKGNFPGRFSGRQFSNSRSEMNVSTLELGDSALYLCASSLSGGREQFFGPGTRLTVL.